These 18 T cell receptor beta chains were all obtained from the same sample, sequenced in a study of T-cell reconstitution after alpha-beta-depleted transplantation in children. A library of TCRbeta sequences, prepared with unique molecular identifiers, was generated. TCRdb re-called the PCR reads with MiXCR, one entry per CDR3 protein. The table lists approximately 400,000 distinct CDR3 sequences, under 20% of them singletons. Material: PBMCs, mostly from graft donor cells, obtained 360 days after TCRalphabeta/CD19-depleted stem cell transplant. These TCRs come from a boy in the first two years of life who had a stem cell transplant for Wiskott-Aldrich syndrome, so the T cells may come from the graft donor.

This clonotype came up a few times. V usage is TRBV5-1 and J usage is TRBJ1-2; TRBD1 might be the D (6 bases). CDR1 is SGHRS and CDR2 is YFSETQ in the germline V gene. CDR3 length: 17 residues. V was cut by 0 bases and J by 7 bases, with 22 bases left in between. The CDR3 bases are TGCGCCAGCAGCTTGGCCTCGATGGGTCAGGGGATTGGTGGCTACACCTTC. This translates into CASSLASMGQGIGGYTF.

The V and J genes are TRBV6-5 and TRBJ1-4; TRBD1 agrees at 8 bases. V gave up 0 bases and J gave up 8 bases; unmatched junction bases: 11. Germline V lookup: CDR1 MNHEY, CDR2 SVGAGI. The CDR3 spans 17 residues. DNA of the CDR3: TGTGCCAGCAGTTACTCAGCCCCCGCGACAGGGGTCGAAAAACTGTTTTTT. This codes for CASSYSAPATGVEKLFF.

In DNA, the CDR3 is TGTGCCAGCAGCAACGGGCCTGGAAACACCATATATTTT. This gives the protein CASSNGPGNTIYF. J is TRBJ1-3 and V is TRBV28; D not certain. The V end was cut by 6 bases, the J end by 2 bases, with 8 bases between. The CDR3 totals 13 residues. Germline CDR1 and CDR2: MDHEN and SYDVKM.

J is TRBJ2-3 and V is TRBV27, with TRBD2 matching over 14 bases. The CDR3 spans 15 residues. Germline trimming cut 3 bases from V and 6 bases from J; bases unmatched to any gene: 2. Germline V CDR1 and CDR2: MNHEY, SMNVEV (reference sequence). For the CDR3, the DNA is TGTGCCAGCAGTTTTGGGACTAGCGGGAGTGATACGCAGTATTTT. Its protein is CASSFGTSGSDTQYF.

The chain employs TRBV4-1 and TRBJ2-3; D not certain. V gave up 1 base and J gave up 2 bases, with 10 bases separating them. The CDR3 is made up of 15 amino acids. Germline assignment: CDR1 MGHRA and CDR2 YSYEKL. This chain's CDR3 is CASSQGLLLTDTQYF. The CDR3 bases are TGCGCCAGCAGCCAAGGACTCCTCCTCACAGATACGCAGTATTTT.

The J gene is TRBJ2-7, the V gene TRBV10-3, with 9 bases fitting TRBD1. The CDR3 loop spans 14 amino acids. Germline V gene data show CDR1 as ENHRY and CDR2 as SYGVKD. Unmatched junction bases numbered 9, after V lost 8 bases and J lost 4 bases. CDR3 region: CAIRLGQGKYEQYF. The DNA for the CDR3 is TGTGCCATCCGACTGGGACAGGGCAAATACGAGCAGTACTTC.

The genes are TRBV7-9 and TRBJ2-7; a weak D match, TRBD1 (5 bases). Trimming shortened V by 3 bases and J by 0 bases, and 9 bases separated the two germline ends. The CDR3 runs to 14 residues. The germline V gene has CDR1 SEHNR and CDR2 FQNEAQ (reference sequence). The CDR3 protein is CASSFQGFSYEQYF. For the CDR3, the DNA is TGTGCCAGCAGCTTTCAGGGATTCTCCTACGAGCAGTACTTC.

CDR3 protein: CASSPGGWVSGYTF. The CDR3, as DNA: TGTGCCAGCAGCCCGGGGGGATGGGTTTCTGGCTACACCTTC. The chain has TRBV27 and TRBJ1-2, with TRBD1 as a possible D gene (5 bases). CDR1 and CDR2 from the germline V gene are MNHEY and SMNVEV (reference sequence). The CDR3 extends over 14 amino acids. V lost 6 bases and J lost 7, with 18 bases in between.

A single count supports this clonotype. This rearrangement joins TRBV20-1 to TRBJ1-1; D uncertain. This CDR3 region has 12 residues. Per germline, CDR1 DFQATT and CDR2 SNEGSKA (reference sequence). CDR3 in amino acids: CIGRALNTEAFF. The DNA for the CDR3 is TGCATAGGTAGAGCCCTGAACACTGAAGCTTTCTTT.

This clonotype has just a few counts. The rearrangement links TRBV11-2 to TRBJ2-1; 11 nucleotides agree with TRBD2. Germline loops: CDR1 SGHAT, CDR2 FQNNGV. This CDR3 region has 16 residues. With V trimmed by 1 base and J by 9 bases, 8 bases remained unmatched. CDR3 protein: CASSLVLAGVLFEQFF. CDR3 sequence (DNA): TGTGCCAGCAGCTTAGTACTAGCGGGAGTCCTTTTTGAGCAGTTCTTC.

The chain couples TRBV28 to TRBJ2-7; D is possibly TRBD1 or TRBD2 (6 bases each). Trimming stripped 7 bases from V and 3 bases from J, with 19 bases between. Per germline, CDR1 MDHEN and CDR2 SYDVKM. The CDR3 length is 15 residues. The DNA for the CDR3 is TGTGCCAGCAACGTGGGGGGTTGGGGGCACTACGAGCAGTACTTC. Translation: CASNVGGWGHYEQYF.

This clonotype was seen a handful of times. The chain's CDR3 is CSARPGLAGGWETQYF. CDR3 DNA sequence: TGCAGTGCTAGGCCGGGACTAGCGGGAGGCTGGGAGACCCAGTACTTC. V gene TRBV20-1 combines with J gene TRBJ2-5; 15 positions match TRBD2. CDR1 and CDR2 from the germline V gene are DFQATT and SNEGSKA (reference sequence). The CDR3 length is 16 residues. The V and J ends lost 3 bases and 5 bases, in that order; junction bases with no gene match: 7.

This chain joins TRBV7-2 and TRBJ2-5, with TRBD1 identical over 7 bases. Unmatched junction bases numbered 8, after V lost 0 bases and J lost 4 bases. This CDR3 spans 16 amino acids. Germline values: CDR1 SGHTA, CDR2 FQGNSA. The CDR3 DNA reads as TGTGCCAGCAGCTTAGCCCCGACAGGGATGTTAGAGACCCAGTACTTC. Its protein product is CASSLAPTGMLETQYF.

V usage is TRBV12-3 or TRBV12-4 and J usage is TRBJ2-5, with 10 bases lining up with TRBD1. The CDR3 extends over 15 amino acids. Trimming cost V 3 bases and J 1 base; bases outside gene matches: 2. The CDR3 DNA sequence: TGTGCCAGCAGTTTGGGACAGGGGCTCCAAGAGACCCAGTACTTC. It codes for CASSLGQGLQETQYF.

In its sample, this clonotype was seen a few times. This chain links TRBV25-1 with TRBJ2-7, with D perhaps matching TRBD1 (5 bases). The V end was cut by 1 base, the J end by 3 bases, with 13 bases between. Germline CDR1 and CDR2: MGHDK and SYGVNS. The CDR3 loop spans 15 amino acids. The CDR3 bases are TGTGCCAGCAGTGAATCTCGCAGGGCCGTCTACGAGCAGTACTTC. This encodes CASSESRRAVYEQYF.

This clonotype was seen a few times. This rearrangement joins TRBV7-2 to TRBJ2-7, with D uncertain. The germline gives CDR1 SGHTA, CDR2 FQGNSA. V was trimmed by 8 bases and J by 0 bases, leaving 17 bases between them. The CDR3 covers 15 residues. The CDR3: CASSSWSPSSYEQYF. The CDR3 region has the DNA TGTGCCAGCTCCTCTTGGAGCCCCAGCTCCTACGAGCAGTACTTC. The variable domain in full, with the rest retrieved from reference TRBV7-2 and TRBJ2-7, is GAGVSQSPSNKVTEKGKDVELRCDPISGHTALYWYRQSLGQGLEFLIYFQGNSAPDKSGLPSDRFSAERTGGSVSTLTIQRTQQEDSAVYLCASSSWSPSSYEQYFGPGTRLTVT.

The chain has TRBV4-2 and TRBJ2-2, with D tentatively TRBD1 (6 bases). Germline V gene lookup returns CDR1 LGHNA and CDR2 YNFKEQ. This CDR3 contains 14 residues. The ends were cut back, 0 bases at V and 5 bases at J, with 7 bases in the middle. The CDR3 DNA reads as TGTGCCAGCAGCCAAGAACAGGGTACCGGGGAGCTGTTTTTT. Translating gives CASSQEQGTGELFF.

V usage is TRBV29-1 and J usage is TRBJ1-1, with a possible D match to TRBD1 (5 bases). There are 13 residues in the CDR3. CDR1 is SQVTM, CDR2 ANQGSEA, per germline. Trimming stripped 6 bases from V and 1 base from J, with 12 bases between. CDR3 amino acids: CSVGGNPNTEAFF. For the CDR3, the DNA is TGCAGCGTCGGGGGTAACCCGAACACTGAAGCTTTCTTT.